These T cell receptor beta chains were read from a single sample in a study of technical replicates of blood from a handful of donors. Generated by immunoSEQ multiplex PCR, the TCRdb table keeps only in-frame clones and is missing some. The sample yields around 100,000 clones, about 94% seen once. The sequencing input was T cells isolated from PBMCs. These receptors were taken from a human donor in good health. The conserved cysteine and the conserved F or W are not part of the CDR3 here. Fields, in order: V gene, D gene, J gene, clone size, CDR3 protein. A D gene is named only where the DNA matches it firmly. Not every row has a clone size; where given, it reads once, few, many or a size class.

TRBV6-5	.	TRBJ1-2	.	ASSALRGAREGYT
TRBV11-3	.	TRBJ1-2	.	ASSFSDTRPLFGYT
TRBV9	.	TRBJ1-4	.	ASSLPGLDEKLF
TRBV14	.	TRBJ2-5	.	ASSQVTGYFETQY
TRBV6-6	TRBD2	TRBJ2-3	.	ASMSRDYTDTQY
TRBV11-2	TRBD2	TRBJ2-7	.	ASSLGRTSYYEQY
TRBV18	TRBD1	TRBJ1-4	.	ASSPQQGGNEKLF
TRBV19	.	TRBJ2-1	.	ASSSRGGTYNEQF
TRBV18	TRBD1	TRBJ2-5	.	ASSPTGTGVLETQY
TRBV27	TRBD1	TRBJ2-7	once	ASSRDRSSYEQY